The TCR beta chain described here comes from a study of control samples from healthy donors and cancer patients. Profiling relied on immunoSEQ multiplex PCR, and the TCRdb table lists in-frame clones only, not all of them. The data show some 98,000 clones, approximately 88% seen once. The CDR3 is 14 amino acids. Deletions cut 2 bases from V and 10 bases from J, with 12 bases between. CDR1 and CDR2 from the germline V gene are MDHEN and SYDVKM. The sequence came from a man between 65 and 79 years old with lung cancer. Source material: PBMCs. J is TRBJ1-6 and V is TRBV28; tentatively, D is TRBD1 (5 bases). The CDR3 is CASSLRGVGSPLHF. In DNA form, the CDR3 reads TGTGCCAGCAGTTTAAGGGGAGTAGGGTCACCCCTCCACTTT.